The 19 T cell receptor beta chains reported below all come from one sample, sequenced in a study of cytomegalovirus exposure and HLA in healthy donors. PCR employed 60 Vbeta and 13 Jbeta primers. Here immunoSEQ multiplex PCR was the method, and the copy in TCRdb shows in-frame clones only, minus some. The data show roughly 90,000 clones, less than 80% seen once. Sample: PBMCs. The receptors shown here come from a young man in good health and CMV-seropositive.

The V and J genes are TRBV30 and TRBJ2-6, with D hard to call. There are 14 residues in the CDR3. Germline loops: CDR1 GTSNPN, CDR2 SVGIG (reference sequence). Trimming removed 2 bases at V and 4 bases at J, with 9 bases between. The CDR3, as DNA: TGTGCCTGGAGTTTAACTTCAGGGGCCAACGTCCTGACTTTC. Its protein product is CAWSLTSGANVLTF.

V is TRBV27 and J is TRBJ2-5; 10 nucleotides agree with TRBD2. The germline gives CDR1 MNHEY, CDR2 SMNVEV (reference sequence). The ends lost 5 bases at V and 5 bases at J; junction bases unmatched: 11. The CDR3 is made up of 16 amino acids. This CDR3 is CASSVERGGKAETQYF. The CDR3 DNA follows: TGTGCCAGCAGTGTCGAGCGGGGGGGCAAAGCCGAGACCCAGTACTTC.

This chain links TRBV7-6 with TRBJ2-7; D may be TRBD1 (5 bases). Germline V gene data show CDR1 as SGHVS and CDR2 as FNYEAQ. The V end lost 0 bases, the J end lost 6 bases, and 15 bases lay between the germline ends. The CDR3 runs 15 residues. In DNA, the CDR3 is TGTGCCAGCAGCTTAGCGGGGCCTGGGGTCGGCGAGCAGTACTTC. It codes for CASSLAGPGVGEQYF.

The chain has TRBV9 and TRBJ2-1, with TRBD2 identical over 11 bases. CDR1 SGDLS and CDR2 YYNGEE come from the germline V gene. The CDR3 extends over 16 amino acids. V was clipped by 5 bases and J by 0 bases; unmatched bases: 4. The CDR3 region has the DNA TGTGCCAGCAGTTCTAGCGGGGGGACCTCCTACAATGAGCAGTTCTTC. Translating gives CASSSSGGTSYNEQFF.

The V gene is TRBV15, the J gene TRBJ2-3, with TRBD2 as a possible D gene (6 bases). The CDR3 loop spans 14 amino acids. Germline lookup yields CDR1 LNHNV and CDR2 YYDKDF (reference sequence). Trimming removed 3 bases from V and 1 base from J, with 8 bases in between. The CDR3 loop is CATSRIAGTDTQYF. The CDR3, as DNA: TGTGCCACCAGCAGGATAGCGGGCACAGATACGCAGTATTTT. Together with reference TRBV15 and TRBJ2-3, the CDR3 gives the full variable domain: DAMVIQNPRYQVTQFGKPVTLSCSQTLNHNVMYWYQQKSSQAPKLLFHYYDKDFNNEADTPDNFQSRRPNTSFCFLDIRSPGLGDTAMYLCATSRIAGTDTQYFGPGTRLTVL.

In DNA, the CDR3 is TGTGCCAGCAGCTTTTGGCAGGGTGGCGTTTATGGCAATCAGCCCCAGCATTTT. This gives the protein CASSFWQGGVYGNQPQHF. The chain couples TRBV7-9 to TRBJ1-5; TRBD1 is a possible D gene (5 bases). Trimming pared 3 bases from V and 2 bases from J, leaving 20 bases between. The CDR3 totals 18 residues. CDR1 and CDR2 from the germline V gene are SEHNR and FQNEAQ (reference sequence).

This chain connects TRBV7-2 to TRBJ2-1; tentative D call: TRBD2 (6 bases). CDR1 and CDR2 (germline): SGHTA, FQGNSA. V was clipped by 4 bases and J by 2 bases, with 12 bases between them. The CDR3 spans 15 residues. The CDR3 coding sequence is TGTGCCAGCAGCTCCGGGACTGGTACCTACAATGAGCAGTTCTTC. This translates into CASSSGTGTYNEQFF.

In its sample, this clone was seen many times. The chain has TRBV6-4 and TRBJ2-3; TRBD1 matches 11 bases. Germline-derived CDR1 and CDR2 are MRHNA and SNTAGT. This CDR3 region has 16 residues. The trim removed 4 bases at V and 4 bases at J, leaving 7 bases unmatched. The CDR3 is CASSAEQGQGADTQYF. The CDR3 nucleotides are TGTGCCAGCAGTGCAGAGCAGGGACAGGGGGCAGATACGCAGTATTTT.

A word on this clone: The sample has other DNA sequences that encode this CDR3 too. The chain has TRBV4-1 and TRBJ2-6; 13 bases align to TRBD2. Per the germline V gene, CDR1 is MGHRA and CDR2 is YSYEKL. This CDR3 contains 19 residues. V gave up 4 bases and J gave up 0 bases; unmatched junction bases: 6. The CDR3 region has the DNA TGCGCCAGCAGCCCCACGGGACTAGCGGGGAGCTCTGGGGCCAACGTCCTGACTTTC. This encodes CASSPTGLAGSSGANVLTF.

V gene TRBV30 combines with J gene TRBJ2-3, with D possibly TRBD1 on 5 matching bases. The CDR3 has 14 residues. The germline CDR1 and CDR2 sequences are GTSNPN and SVGIG (reference sequence). Between the trimmed V and J ends, which lost 5 bases and 6 bases, there was a span of 18 bases. DNA of the CDR3: TGTGCCTGGGATGGACACGTCTTGGGGGATACGCAGTATTTT. This gives the protein CAWDGHVLGDTQYF. The full variable domain, completed using reference TRBV30 and TRBJ2-3, is SQTIHQWPATLVQPVGSPLSLECTVEGTSNPNLYWYRQAAGRGLQLLFYSVGIGQISSEVPQNLSASRPQDRQFILSSKKLLLSDSGFYLCAWDGHVLGDTQYFGPGTRLTVL.

This chain uses TRBV2 with TRBJ2-7, with D possibly matching TRBD1 (6 bases). Trimming left V 5 bases short and J 7 bases short, with 15 bases between. Germline CDR1 is SNHLY and CDR2 is FYNNEI. The CDR3 has 13 residues. The CDR3 is CASSSTGKLEQYF. The CDR3 DNA reads as TGTGCCAGCAGTTCCACAGGGAAATTAGAGCAGTACTTC.

This chain joins TRBV7-9 and TRBJ2-5; 12 bases map to TRBD2. The CDR3 runs to 16 residues. Trimming at V came to 5 bases and at J to 4 bases, leaving 8 bases not matched to a gene. Germline V gene data show CDR1 as SEHNR and CDR2 as FQNEAQ (reference sequence). In DNA, the CDR3 is TGTGCCAGCAGCCATCCCCGGGGACTAGCGGGAGAGACCCAGTACTTC. This encodes CASSHPRGLAGETQYF.

This sequence joins TRBV10-3 and TRBJ1-6, with 7 bases that match TRBD1. Germline V gene sequence: CDR1 ENHRY, CDR2 SYGVKD. J lost 3 bases, V lost 4 bases, and 9 bases had no gene match. CDR3 size: 17 residues. The DNA of the CDR3 is TGTGCCATCAGTGGGACATCCGGGACAGACTATAATTCACCCCTCCACTTT. This codes for CAISGTSGTDYNSPLHF.

The chain is built from TRBV5-6 and TRBJ1-5; the match to TRBD1 covers 10 bases. This CDR3 is 16 amino acids long. Germline lookup yields CDR1 SGHDT and CDR2 YYEEEE. With V trimmed by 0 bases and J by 4 bases, 4 bases remained unmatched. The CDR3 loop is CASSLAGTGVNQPQHF. CDR3 sequence (DNA): TGTGCCAGCAGCTTGGCCGGGACAGGGGTTAATCAGCCCCAGCATTTT.

In this sample, this clone turned up once. The rearrangement links TRBV4-1 to TRBJ2-2, with TRBD1 identical over 8 bases. Unmatched junction bases numbered 6, after V lost 4 bases and J lost 5 bases. The CDR3 runs to 15 residues. CDR1 and CDR2 (germline): MGHRA, YSYEKL. CDR3 bases: TGCGCCAGCAGCCCAGGACAGGGATTTACCGGGGAGCTGTTTTTT. Translating it yields CASSPGQGFTGELFF.

The rearrangement links TRBV7-9 to TRBJ1-4, with a tentative D call TRBD1 (5 bases). The V end was cut by 4 bases, the J end by 7 bases, with 13 bases between. This CDR3 comprises 14 residues. Looked up from germline, CDR1 is SEHNR and CDR2 is FQNEAQ (reference sequence). The CDR3 coding sequence is TGTGCCAGCAGCTCCCAGGGAAGGGTTGAAAAACTGTTTTTT. Translating gives CASSSQGRVEKLFF. Drawing the rest from reference TRBV7-9 and TRBJ1-4, the complete variable domain is DTGVSQNPRHKITKRGQNVTFRCDPISEHNRLYWYRQTLGQGPEFLTYFQNEAQLEKSRLLSDRFSAERPKGSFSTLEIQRTEQGDSAMYLCASSSQGRVEKLFFGSGTQLSVL.

The chain is built from TRBV2 and TRBJ2-3; weak D call: TRBD2 (5 bases). The CDR3 consists of 17 residues. The V and J ends lost 4 bases and 2 bases respectively, with 19 bases between them. Germline V gene data show CDR1 as SNHLY and CDR2 as FYNNEI. The CDR3 region is CASSATVGVEYTDTQYF. In nucleotides, the CDR3 is TGTGCCAGCAGTGCAACGGTGGGAGTGGAATACACAGATACGCAGTATTTT. The whole variable domain, filled in from reference TRBV2 and TRBJ2-3, reads EPEVTQTPSHQVTQMGQEVILRCVPISNHLYFYWYRQILGQKVEFLVSFYNNEISEKSEIFDDQFSVERPDGSNFTLKIRSTKLEDSAMYFCASSATVGVEYTDTQYFGPGTRLTVL.

In its sample, this clone was seen a few times. This rearrangement joins TRBV5-1 to TRBJ2-3; D possibly corresponds to TRBD1 (6 bases). CDR3 size: 15 residues. The germline gives CDR1 SGHRS, CDR2 YFSETQ. Trimming took 5 bases from V and 4 from J, leaving 17 bases between them. CDR3 amino acids: CASSPGQGYPDTQYF. As DNA, the CDR3 is TGCGCCAGCAGTCCGGGGCAGGGGTACCCAGATACGCAGTATTTT. The entire variable domain, with the rest obtained from reference TRBV5-1 and TRBJ2-3, is as follows: KAGVTQTPRYLIKTRGQQVTLSCSPISGHRSVSWYQQTPGQGLQFLFEYFSETQRNKGNFPGRFSGRQFSNSRSEMNVSTLELGDSALYLCASSPGQGYPDTQYFGPGTRLTVL.

This clone was detected once. The chain has TRBV12-5 and TRBJ2-7; TRBD1 matches at 7 bases. This CDR3 contains 16 residues. V lost 6 bases to trimming and J lost 3 bases; unmatched junction nucleotides: 14. Germline V lookup: CDR1 LGHNT, CDR2 FRNRAP. The CDR3 spells CASGTGTAKDYYEQYF. In nucleotides, the CDR3 is TGTGCTAGTGGGACCGGGACAGCGAAAGACTACTACGAGCAGTACTTC.